The TCR beta chain described here comes from a study of OX40 agonist ivuxolimab in advanced cancers. Across the study: Dosing consisted of intravenous ivuxolimab at 0.01 to 10 mg/kg every 2 weeks. A partial response was reached by three patients: one with hepatocellular carcinoma and two with cutaneous melanoma. Participants averaged approximately 60 years of age (range 23 to 79) and were around 80% male.

Germline loops: CDR1 LGHNA, CDR2 YNFKEQ. V was shortened by 1 base and J by 7 bases, with 11 bases between the two germline ends. The CDR3 is 14 residues long. The cohort excluded patients with autoimmune disease history or systemic immunosuppression. Sequencing was performed with immunoSEQ multiplex PCR; in TCRdb, only in-frame clones are kept and a portion is missing. The sample yields approximately 77,000 clones, approximately 90% seen once. The rearrangement uses TRBV4-2 and TRBJ2-1; D tentatively fits TRBD1 or TRBD2 (5 bases each). The TCR comes from an adult with an advanced solid tumor such as melanoma, head and neck, liver or kidney cancer. The material was CD4+ or CD8+ T cells sorted from blood, obtained in a trial of the OX40 agonist ivuxolimab. The CDR3 is CASSQGGKGNEQFF. In nucleotides, the CDR3 is TGTGCCAGCAGCCAAGGAGGGAAGGGGAATGAGCAGTTCTTC.